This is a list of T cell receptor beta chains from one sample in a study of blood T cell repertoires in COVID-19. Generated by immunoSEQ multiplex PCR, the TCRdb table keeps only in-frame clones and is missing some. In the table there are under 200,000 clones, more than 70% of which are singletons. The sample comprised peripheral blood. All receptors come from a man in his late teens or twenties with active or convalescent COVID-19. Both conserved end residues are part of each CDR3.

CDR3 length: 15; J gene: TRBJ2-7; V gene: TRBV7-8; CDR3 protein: CASSLAWGRNSEQYF
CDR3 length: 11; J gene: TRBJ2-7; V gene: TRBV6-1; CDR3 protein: CASSTAYEQYF
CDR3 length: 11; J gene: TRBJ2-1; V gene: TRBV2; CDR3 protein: CAGAGYNEQFF
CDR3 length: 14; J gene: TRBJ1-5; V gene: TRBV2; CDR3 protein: CASSGRQLNQPQHF
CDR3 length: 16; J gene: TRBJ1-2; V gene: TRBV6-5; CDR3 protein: CASSYSGVSGNYGYTF
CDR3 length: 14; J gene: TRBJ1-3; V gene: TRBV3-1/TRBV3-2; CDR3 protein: CASSQGQGRNTIYF
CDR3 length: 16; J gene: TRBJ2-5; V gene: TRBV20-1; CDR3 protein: CSASSGQEGRGETQYF
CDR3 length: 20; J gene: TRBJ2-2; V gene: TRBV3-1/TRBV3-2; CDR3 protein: CASSQVTSGRSVPGTGELFF
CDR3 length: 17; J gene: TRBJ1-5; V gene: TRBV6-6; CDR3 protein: CASSQNRGTVSNQPQHF
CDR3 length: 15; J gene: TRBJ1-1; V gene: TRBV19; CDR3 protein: CASRGWATPNTEAFF
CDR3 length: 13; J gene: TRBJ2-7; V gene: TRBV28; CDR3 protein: CASSFSGLYEQYF
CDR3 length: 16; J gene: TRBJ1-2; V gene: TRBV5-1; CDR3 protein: CASSPRGQGATYGYTF
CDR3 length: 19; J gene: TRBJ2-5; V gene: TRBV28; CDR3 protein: CASRYDGTSGRHLQETQYF
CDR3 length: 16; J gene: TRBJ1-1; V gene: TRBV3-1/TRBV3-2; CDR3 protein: CASSQGNRRQNTEAFF
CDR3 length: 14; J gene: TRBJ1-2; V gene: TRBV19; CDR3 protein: CASRHTDRPYGYTF
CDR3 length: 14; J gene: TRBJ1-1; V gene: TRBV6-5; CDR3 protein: CASSRDRGNTEAFF
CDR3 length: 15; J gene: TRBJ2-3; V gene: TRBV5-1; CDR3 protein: CASSLTAGGTDTQYF
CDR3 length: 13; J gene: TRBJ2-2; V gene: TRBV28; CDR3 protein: CASSSFRAGELFF
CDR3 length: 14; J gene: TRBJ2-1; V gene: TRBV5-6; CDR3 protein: CASSSRLAEVQEFF
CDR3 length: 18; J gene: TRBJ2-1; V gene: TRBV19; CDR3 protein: CASSIGSGGISSYNEQFF